This T cell receptor (beta chain) was identified during a study of cytomegalovirus exposure and HLA in healthy donors. CDR1 and CDR2 from the germline V gene are SGHNT and YENEEA. The CDR3 runs to 16 residues. V lost 5 bases, J lost 2 bases, and 10 bases stayed unmatched. The primer mix had 60 Vbeta and 13 Jbeta primers. Method: immunoSEQ multiplex PCR; TCRdb's copy keeps in-frame clones and lacks some. The sample data list about 64,000 clones. The V call is TRBV11-3, the J call TRBJ2-3; 7 nucleotides align to TRBD2. The clonotype was recovered from a young woman in good health and CMV-seronegative. The sequenced material came from PBMCs. CDR3 sequence: CASSDLGGIDTDTQYF. The CDR3 DNA is TGTGCCAGCAGCGACCTGGGGGGGATAGACACAGATACGCAGTATTTT.